This TCR beta chain was identified in a study of blood T cell repertoires in COVID-19. Study in general: Some COVID-19 samples were acute and others convalescent; all came from the United States, Italy and Spain. Sources were T cells, B-cell-depleted T cells, or PBMCs; the material itself was cDNA or gDNA.

Original methodology: Amplification from reference gene primers served as the basis for estimated nucleated cell counts. TCRdb keeps only in-frame clones here, not all; method: immunoSEQ multiplex PCR. Clone size and V and J calls were adopted from that table, with D and trimming inferred from the DNA. The table lists a few hundred thousand clones, 84% of them singletons. With V trimmed by 6 bases and J by 1 base, 3 bases remained unmatched. The CDR3 totals 13 residues. Looked up from germline, CDR1 is SGHTA and CDR2 is FQGNSA. The Seattle patients, enrolled during active infection, were followed longitudinally.

This clonotype was obtained from a person aged 65 to 85 with COVID-19, enrolled during active disease. The sequencing input was peripheral blood. The rearrangement links TRBV7-2 to TRBJ2-7; TRBD2 agrees at 7 bases. The CDR3 nucleotides are TGTGCCAGCAGAACCGGGGGGTCCTACGAGCAGTACTTC. It codes for CASRTGGSYEQYF.